This TCR beta chain was observed in a study of T cell responses to AZD1222 COVID-19 vaccine. This clone was counted only a few times. Method: immunoSEQ multiplex PCR; TCRdb's copy keeps in-frame clones and lacks some. The table shows 45,000 to 65,000 clones, with over 70% occurring only once. The CDR3 sequence is 15 residues long. Per the germline V gene, CDR1 is MNHEY and CDR2 is SVGAGI. V dropped 6 bases and J dropped 5; count of bases not matched to a gene: 9. Sequencing was performed on peripheral blood, taken on day 0 of AZD1222 vaccination. This TCR came from an adult in good health. The chain employs TRBV6-5 and TRBJ1-1, with 10 nucleotides matching TRBD1. The CDR3 region is CASRRRQGAGTEAFF. The CDR3 DNA sequence: TGTGCCAGCAGACGACGACAGGGGGCGGGGACTGAAGCTTTCTTT.